This note documents a single T cell receptor (beta chain) sequence. The source of the sample is a study of control samples from healthy donors and cancer patients. Repertoires were generated with immunoSEQ multiplex PCR, while TCRdb's copy carries only in-frame clones and drops some. Of around 80,000 clones in the sample, 70% to 90% were seen once. V lost 6 bases and J lost 10; bases outside the gene matches: 7. The CDR3 covers 14 residues. From germline, CDR1 is SNHLY and CDR2 FYNNEI. The rearrangement joins TRBV2 to TRBJ1-6, with TRBD1 matching over 9 bases. Source material: blood. The sequence came from a woman in her fifties or sixties in good health. This CDR3 is CASRTGTGRSPLHF. Written as DNA, the CDR3 is TGTGCCAGCAGAACCGGGACAGGGCGATCACCCCTCCACTTT.